One TCR beta chain is described in this entry. Its antigen is as yet unknown. As to time point: cycle 4 day 1 (C4D1), after five to seven weeks of nivolumab. Every single patient, without exception, relapsed after autologous stem cell transplantation, and brentuximab vedotin exposure varied. Only in-frame clones appear in the TCRdb table, and some are missing; sequencing was by immunoSEQ multiplex PCR. The sample lists about 21,000 clones; around 85% were seen once. The sample belongs to a study of PD-1 blockade in classical Hodgkin lymphoma. General study results and limits: It was among complete responders that baseline diversity resembled that of newly diagnosed patients. Newly diagnosed patients had baseline TCR diversity that was reportedly lower than that of healthy donors.

The germline V gene has CDR1 SGHRS and CDR2 YFSETQ. CDR3 length: 16 amino acids. V shed 0 bases and J shed 4 bases, with 11 bases lying between them. The chain recombines TRBV5-1 with TRBJ1-6; unclear D gene. The TCR sequence derives from a human donor with classical Hodgkin lymphoma. This specimen consisted of peripheral blood mononuclear cells (PBMCs), obtained before the fourth cycle of nivolumab. CDR3 residues: CASSLAGPDYNSPLHF. The CDR3, as DNA: TGCGCCAGCAGCTTGGCCGGTCCGGATTATAATTCACCCCTCCACTTT. The full variable domain, completed using reference TRBV5-1 and TRBJ1-6, is KAGVTQTPRYLIKTRGQQVTLSCSPISGHRSVSWYQQTPGQGLQFLFEYFSETQRNKGNFPGRFSGRQFSNSRSEMNVSTLELGDSALYLCASSLAGPDYNSPLHFGNGTRLTVT.